The present TCR beta chain was sequenced within a study of T cell responses to AZD1222 COVID-19 vaccine (dated by TCRdb to the early 2020s). About the study as a whole: Because spike-specific TCR depth and breadth did not differ between the two schedules, AZD1222 recipients who got a second dose at roughly 4 weeks were pooled with those who got a second dose at roughly 12 weeks. Trial participants were enrolled by age into subgroups of 18-55, 56-69 and 70-plus years, and around 150, 29 and 61 TCR-sequenced participants, respectively, were included in these subgroups. A total of just over 230 trial participants underwent TCR sequencing, of whom 207 received two doses of AZD1222 and 26 received two doses of the MenACWY control vaccine.

The CDR3 regions of human TCRbeta chains were analyzed by immunosequencing. The authors' analysis ran thus. Repertoire TCRs were checked for matches against a reference library of SARS-CoV-2-specific TCRs that had been generated using the MIRA antigen-specificity platform. Breadth was defined as the fraction of unique TCRs that were SARS-CoV-2-associated. Depth was defined as the fraction of total T cells that were SARS-CoV-2-associated. Using the MIRA data, each spike-specific TCR was mapped to the spike region that the TCR reacts to and placed in a CD4 or CD8 class. Log10-transformed breadth and depth values were compared by one-way ANOVA with Sidak's multiple comparisons tests. TCRdb re-hosts the immuneACCESS table, in-frame sequences only. Its copies lack some clones; in the studies checked, an unresolved V gene accounts for under half of them, and the cause for the rest is not known. That table supplies the V and J calls and clone size; D and trimming were determined from the DNA. For this sample the table gives 84,000 or so clones, of which 85% to 90% were detected only once. In total, the top ten clones hold roughly 29% of the sample.

About this clone: Its antigen is unknown. Base quality data are lacking; no much larger clone is found one base away.

General conclusions and limits of the study: In the small 56-69-year group, the increase in depth fell short of significance, most likely because of low power. Conclusions about previously exposed vaccinees are limited, since just a handful of AZD1222 recipients were seropositive for SARS-CoV-2 at baseline. Nearly half of unique spike-specific TCRs reportedly recognized epitopes outside regions mutated in the B.1.351 and B.1.1.7 variants. Participants were mostly white British, with more females than males. The authors suggested clonal diversity may have been underestimated. Vaccine-associated CD4 TCRs spanned the whole spike protein, with dominant responses in regions 160-218 and 743-854. A significant rise in spike-specific TCR breadth and depth was observed after two AZD1222 doses relative to day 0 and relative to MenACWY recipients. Because no samples from the day 14 peak response were available, repertoires could be characterized only after the peak T cell response.

The junction shows trimming of 2 bases on V and 4 bases on J, plus 9 bases between the germline ends. From cysteine to phenylalanine, the CDR3 is 14 amino acids long. Solely the CDR3 DNA is kept, with 42 bases framed from the first base. The germline V gene gives CDR1 as MDHEN and CDR2 as SYDVKM. The time point label of this sample denotes: baseline before first vaccination. Samples from vaccinated people were obtained from the UK trials COV001 and COV002, which included a single-blind randomized controlled phase 2/3 trial of AZD1222 (ChAdOx1 nCoV-19) in healthy adults. For TCRbeta chain sequencing, PBMC samples were collected from trial participants at day 0 and at day 28 after the second dose.

This TCR came from an adult in good health. Material: peripheral blood, obtained on day 0 of AZD1222 vaccination. The chain is made from TRBV28 and TRBJ1-5, with the D segment identity uncertain. The bases are TGTGCCAGCAGTTTAAGCGCGGAGAATCAGCCCCAGCATTTT. This sequence encodes CASSLSAENQPQHF.